The T cell receptor (beta chain) under discussion was sequenced for a study of T cells in Graves' hyperthyroidism and ophthalmopathy. For the study at large: Peripheral blood was drawn at first diagnosis, prior to all treatment.

Many counts were recorded for this clonotype. V lost 4 bases and J lost 6, with 21 bases in between. The CDR3 is made up of 15 amino acids. Germline assignment: CDR1 SQVTM and CDR2 ANQGSEA. Using RNA transcripts as the source, TCR beta CDR3 regions were amplified. Initially, a first-round RT-PCR of the TCR CDR3 employed the HTBI primer set. One entry per CDR3 protein, called by TCRdb with MiXCR from the multiplex PCR reads. The table includes approximately 870,000 distinct CDR3 sequences, about two fifths detected once. Sequenced sample: blood. The chain uses TRBV29-1 and TRBJ1-1, with D perhaps matching TRBD1 (5 bases). This receptor was obtained from a man between 18 and 29 years old with Graves' hyperthyroidism. This chain's CDR3 is CSVVMQDTVNSEAFF. The CDR3 DNA reads TGCAGCGTTGTTATGCAGGACACGGTTAATTCTGAAGCTTTCTTT.